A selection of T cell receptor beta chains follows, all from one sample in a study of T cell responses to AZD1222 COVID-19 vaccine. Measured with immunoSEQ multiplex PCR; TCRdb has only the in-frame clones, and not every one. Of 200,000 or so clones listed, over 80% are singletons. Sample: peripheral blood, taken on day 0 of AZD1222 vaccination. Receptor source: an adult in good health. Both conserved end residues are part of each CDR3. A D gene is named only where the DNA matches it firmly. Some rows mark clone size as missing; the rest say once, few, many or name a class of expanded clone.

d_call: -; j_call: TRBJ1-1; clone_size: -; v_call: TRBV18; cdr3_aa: CASSPLGGATEAFF; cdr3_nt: TGTGCCAGCTCACCACTCGGGGGCGCGACTGAAGCTTTCTTT
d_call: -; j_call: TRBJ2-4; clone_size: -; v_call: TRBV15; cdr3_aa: CATSRVGAIAKNIQYF; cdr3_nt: TGTGCCACCAGCAGAGTGGGGGCCATAGCCAAAAACATTCAGTACTTC
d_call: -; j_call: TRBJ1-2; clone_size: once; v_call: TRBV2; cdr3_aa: CASRGSANYGYTF; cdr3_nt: TGTGCCAGCAGGGGCAGCGCTAACTATGGCTACACCTTC
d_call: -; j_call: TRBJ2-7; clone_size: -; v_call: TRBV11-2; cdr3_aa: CASSSLRGPGQYF; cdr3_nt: TGTGCCAGCAGCTCCCTGAGGGGCCCGGGGCAGTACTTC
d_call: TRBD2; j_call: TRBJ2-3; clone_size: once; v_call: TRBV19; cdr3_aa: CASRVGLAGSSTDTQYF; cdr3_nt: TGTGCCAGTCGGGTAGGGCTAGCGGGATCTAGCACAGATACGCAGTATTTT
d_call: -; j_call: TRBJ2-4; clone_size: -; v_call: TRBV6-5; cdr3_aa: CASSSTGIKNIQYF; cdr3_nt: TGTGCCAGCAGTTCCACGGGGATCAAAAACATTCAGTACTTC
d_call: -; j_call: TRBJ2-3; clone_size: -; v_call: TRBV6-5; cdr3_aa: CASSYRTDTQYF; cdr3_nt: TGTGCCAGCAGTTACCGAACAGATACGCAGTATTTT
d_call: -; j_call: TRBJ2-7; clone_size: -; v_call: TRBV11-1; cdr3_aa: CASSLGRGPYEQYF; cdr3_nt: TGTGCCAGCAGCTTAGGCCGGGGGCCCTACGAGCAGTACTTC
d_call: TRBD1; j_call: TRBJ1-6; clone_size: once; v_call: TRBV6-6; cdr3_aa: CASSYGGQLISPLHF; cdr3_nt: TGTGCCAGCAGTTACGGGGGACAGTTAATTTCGCCCCTCCACTTT
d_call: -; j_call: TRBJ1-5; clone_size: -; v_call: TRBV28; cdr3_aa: CASSLYVKGTSNQPQHF; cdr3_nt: TGTGCCAGCAGTTTATATGTTAAAGGTACTAGCAATCAGCCCCAGCATTTT
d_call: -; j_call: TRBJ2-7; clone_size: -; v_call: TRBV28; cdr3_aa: CASSLIGSYEQYF; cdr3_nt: TGTGCCAGCAGTTTAATCGGCAGCTACGAGCAGTACTTC
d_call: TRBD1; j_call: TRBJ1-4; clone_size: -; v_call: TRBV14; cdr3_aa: CASSPGHGQDTATNEKLFF; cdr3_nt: TGTGCCAGCAGCCCCGGTCACGGACAGGATACTGCAACTAATGAAAAACTGTTTTTT
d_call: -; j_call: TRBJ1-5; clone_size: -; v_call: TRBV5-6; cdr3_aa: CASSSRSYSNQPQHF; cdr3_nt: TGTGCCAGCAGCTCTCGATCTTATAGCAATCAGCCCCAGCATTTT
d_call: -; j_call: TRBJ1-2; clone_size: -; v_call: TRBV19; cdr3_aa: CASRVSGTANYGYTF; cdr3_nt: TGTGCCAGTAGAGTCAGCGGGACCGCTAACTATGGCTACACCTTC
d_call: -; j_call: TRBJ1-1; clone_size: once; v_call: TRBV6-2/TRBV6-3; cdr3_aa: CASSPGKGLGTEAFF; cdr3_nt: TGTGCCAGCAGCCCAGGGAAGGGGCTGGGCACTGAAGCTTTCTTT
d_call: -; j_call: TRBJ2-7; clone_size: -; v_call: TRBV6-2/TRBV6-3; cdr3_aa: CASSYSNADYEQYF; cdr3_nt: TGTGCCAGCAGTTACTCGAATGCGGATTACGAGCAGTACTTC
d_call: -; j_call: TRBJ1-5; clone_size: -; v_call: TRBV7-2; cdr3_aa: CASSSGVVQPQHF; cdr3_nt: TGTGCCAGCAGCTCGGGGGTGGTACAGCCCCAGCATTTT
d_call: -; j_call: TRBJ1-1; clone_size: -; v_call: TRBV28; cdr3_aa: CASPNPSGGGAFF; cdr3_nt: TGTGCCAGCCCAAACCCTAGTGGAGGGGGAGCTTTCTTT
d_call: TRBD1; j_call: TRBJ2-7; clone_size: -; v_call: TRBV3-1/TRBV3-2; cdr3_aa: CASSRPGQGYEQYF; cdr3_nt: TGTGCCAGCAGCCGGCCGGGACAGGGTTACGAGCAGTACTTC
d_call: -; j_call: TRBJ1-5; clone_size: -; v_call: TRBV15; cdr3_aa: CATSRADGSNQPQHF; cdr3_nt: TGTGCCACCAGCAGAGCGGACGGTAGCAATCAGCCCCAGCATTTT
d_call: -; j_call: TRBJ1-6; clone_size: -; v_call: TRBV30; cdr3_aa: CAWSVGGSNSPLHF; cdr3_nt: TGTGCCTGGAGTGTAGGAGGGTCTAATTCACCCCTCCACTTT
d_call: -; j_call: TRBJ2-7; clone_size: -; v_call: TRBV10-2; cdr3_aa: CASLRAQPWEQYF; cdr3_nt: TGCGCCAGTTTAAGGGCCCAGCCATGGGAGCAGTACTTC
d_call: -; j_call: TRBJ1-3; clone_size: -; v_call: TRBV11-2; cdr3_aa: CASSPRGGSSGNTIYF; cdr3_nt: TGTGCCAGCAGCCCCCGAGGGGGTTCCTCTGGAAACACCATATATTTT
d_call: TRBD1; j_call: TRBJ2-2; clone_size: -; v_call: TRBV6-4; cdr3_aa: CASSISTGNGELFF; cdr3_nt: TGTGCCAGCAGTATTTCGACAGGGAACGGGGAGCTGTTTTTT
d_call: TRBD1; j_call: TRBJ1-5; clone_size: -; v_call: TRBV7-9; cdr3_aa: CATSPQGAQQPQHF; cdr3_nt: TGTGCCACCTCGCCCCAGGGGGCACAACAGCCCCAGCATTTT
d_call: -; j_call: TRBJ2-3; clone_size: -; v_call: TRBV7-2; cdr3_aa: CASRPGTSLFTDTQYF; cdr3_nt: TGTGCCAGCAGGCCAGGAACCTCCCTCTTCACAGATACGCAGTATTTT
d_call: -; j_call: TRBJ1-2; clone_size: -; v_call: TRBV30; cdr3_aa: CAWTPQGNYGYTF; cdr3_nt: TGTGCCTGGACGCCCCAGGGCAACTATGGCTACACCTTC
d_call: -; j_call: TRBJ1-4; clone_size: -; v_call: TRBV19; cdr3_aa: CASSIGPSGSLHGEKLFF; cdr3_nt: TGTGCCAGTAGTATAGGACCTAGCGGGAGTCTTCACGGGGAAAAACTGTTTTTT
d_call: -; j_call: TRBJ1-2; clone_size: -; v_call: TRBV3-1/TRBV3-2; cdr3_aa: CASSQLGDGYTF; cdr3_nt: TGTGCCAGCAGCCAACTCGGGGATGGCTACACCTTC
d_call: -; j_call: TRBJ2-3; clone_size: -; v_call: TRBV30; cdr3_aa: CAWSRRGTDTQYF; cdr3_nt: TGTGCCTGGAGTCGGAGGGGCACAGATACGCAGTATTTT
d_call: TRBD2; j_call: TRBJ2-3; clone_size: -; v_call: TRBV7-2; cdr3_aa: CASSLDEAGGSFTDTQYF; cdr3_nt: TGTGCCAGCAGCTTAGACGAAGCGGGCGGGAGTTTCACAGATACGCAGTATTTT
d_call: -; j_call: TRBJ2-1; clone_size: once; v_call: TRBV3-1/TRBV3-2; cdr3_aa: CASSPRGGNSYNEQFF; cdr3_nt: TGTGCCAGCAGCCCTAGAGGCGGAAACTCCTACAATGAGCAGTTCTTC
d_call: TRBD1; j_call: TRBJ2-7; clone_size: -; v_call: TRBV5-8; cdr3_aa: CASSLYEGAVHEQYF; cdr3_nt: TGTGCCAGCAGCTTGTATGAGGGGGCGGTCCACGAGCAGTACTTC
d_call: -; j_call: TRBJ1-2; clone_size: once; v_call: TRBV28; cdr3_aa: CASSLGLTYGYTF; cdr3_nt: TGTGCCAGCAGTTTGGGCCTAACCTATGGCTACACCTTC
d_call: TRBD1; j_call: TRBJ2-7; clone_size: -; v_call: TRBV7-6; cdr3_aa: CASSLNPPGQGIYEQYF; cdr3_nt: TGTGCCAGCAGCTTAAACCCGCCGGGACAGGGTATCTACGAGCAGTACTTC
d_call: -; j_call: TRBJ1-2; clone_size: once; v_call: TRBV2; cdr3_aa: CASSTAPYGYTF; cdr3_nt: TGTGCCAGCAGTACGGCTCCCTATGGCTACACCTTC
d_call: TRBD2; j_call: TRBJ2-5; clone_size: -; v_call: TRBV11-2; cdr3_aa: CASSSPGLAGGDSETQYF; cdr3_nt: TGTGCCAGCAGCTCCCCGGGACTAGCGGGGGGCGATTCAGAGACCCAGTACTTC
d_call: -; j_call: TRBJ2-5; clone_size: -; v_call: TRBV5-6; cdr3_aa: CASSLLGSGQETQYF; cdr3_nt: TGTGCCAGCAGCCTGCTCGGTAGCGGTCAAGAGACCCAGTACTTC
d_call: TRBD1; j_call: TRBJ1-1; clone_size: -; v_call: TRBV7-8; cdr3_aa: CASSADRGGEAFF; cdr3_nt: TGTGCCAGCAGCGCCGACAGGGGCGGTGAAGCTTTCTTT
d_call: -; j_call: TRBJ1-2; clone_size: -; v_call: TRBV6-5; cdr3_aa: CASSWRLQDYGYTF; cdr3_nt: TGTGCCAGCAGTTGGAGACTCCAGGACTATGGCTACACCTTC
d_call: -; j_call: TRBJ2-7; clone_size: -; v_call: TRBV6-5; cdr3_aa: CASSYSGVNEQYF; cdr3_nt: TGTGCCAGCAGTTACTCAGGGGTTAACGAGCAGTACTTC
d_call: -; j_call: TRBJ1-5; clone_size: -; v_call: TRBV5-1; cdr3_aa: CASSLGTDSNQPQHF; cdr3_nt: TGCGCCAGCAGCTTGGGCACCGATAGCAATCAGCCCCAGCATTTT
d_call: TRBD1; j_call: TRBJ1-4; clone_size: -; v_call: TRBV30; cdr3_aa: CALVATGVEKLFF; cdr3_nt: TGTGCCCTGGTCGCGACAGGGGTGGAAAAACTGTTTTTT
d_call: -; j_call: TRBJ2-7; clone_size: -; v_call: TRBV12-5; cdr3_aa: CASGLGDGGHEQYF; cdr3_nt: TGTGCTAGTGGTTTGGGGGATGGGGGCCACGAGCAGTACTTC
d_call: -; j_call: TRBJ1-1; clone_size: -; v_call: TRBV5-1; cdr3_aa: CASSLDRNTEAFF; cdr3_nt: TGCGCCAGCAGCTTGGACCGAAACACTGAAGCTTTCTTT
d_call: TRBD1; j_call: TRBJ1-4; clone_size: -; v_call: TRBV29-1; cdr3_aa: CSVEGQGGAHSFLLKLFF; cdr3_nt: TGCAGCGTTGAAGGCCAGGGGGGGGCGCACTCCTTTTTGCTGAAACTGTTTTTT
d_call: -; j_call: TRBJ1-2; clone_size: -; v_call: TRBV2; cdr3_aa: CASSEFGGYGYTF; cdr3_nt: TGTGCCAGCAGTGAATTTGGGGGATATGGCTACACCTTC
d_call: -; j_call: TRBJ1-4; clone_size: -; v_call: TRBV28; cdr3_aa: CASSTGLQLFF; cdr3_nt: TGTGCCAGCAGTACAGGGCTACAACTGTTTTTT
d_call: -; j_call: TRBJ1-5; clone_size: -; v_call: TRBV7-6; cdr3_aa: CASSSTFGGLNQPQHF; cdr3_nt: TGTGCCAGCAGCTCAACCTTCGGAGGGCTAAATCAGCCCCAGCATTTT
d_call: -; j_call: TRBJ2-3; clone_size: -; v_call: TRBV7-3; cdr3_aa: CASSSHTPERADTQYF; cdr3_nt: TGTGCCAGCAGCTCCCATACGCCGGAGCGGGCAGATACGCAGTATTTT
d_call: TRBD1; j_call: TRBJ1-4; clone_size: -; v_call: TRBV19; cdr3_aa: CASTRRGQGNEKLFF; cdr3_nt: TGTGCCAGCACGAGAAGGGGACAGGGTAATGAAAAACTGTTTTTT
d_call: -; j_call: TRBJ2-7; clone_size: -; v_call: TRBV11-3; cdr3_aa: CASSLDGGHSYEQYF; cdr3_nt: TGTGCCAGCAGCTTAGATGGAGGACACTCCTACGAGCAGTACTTC
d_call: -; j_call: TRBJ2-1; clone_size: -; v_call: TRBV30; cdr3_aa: CAWSVQEQFF; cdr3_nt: TGTGCCTGGAGTGTCCAGGAGCAGTTCTTC
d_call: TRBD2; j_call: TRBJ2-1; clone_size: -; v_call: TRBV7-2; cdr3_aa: CASSLKRTSGSDEQFF; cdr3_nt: TGTGCCAGCAGCCTAAAGAGGACTAGCGGGAGTGATGAGCAGTTCTTC
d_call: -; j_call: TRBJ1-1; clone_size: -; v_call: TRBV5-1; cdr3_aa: CASRTGPSIGTEAFF; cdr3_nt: TGCGCCAGCAGGACAGGACCCTCGATCGGCACTGAAGCTTTCTTT
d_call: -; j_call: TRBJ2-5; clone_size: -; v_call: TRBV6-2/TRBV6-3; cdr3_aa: CASSLPGAFGKTQYF; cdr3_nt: TGTGCCAGCAGTTTGCCAGGGGCATTCGGAAAGACCCAGTACTTC